Included here is one TCR beta chain sequence, with context. Only in-frame clones appear in the TCRdb table, and some are missing; sequencing was by immunoSEQ multiplex PCR. This sample yields approximately 330,000 clones, of which 80% are seen a single time; roughly 7% belongs to the top ten. Unmatched junction bases numbered 12, after V lost 2 bases and J lost 6 bases. The CDR3 sequence is 17 residues long. CDR1 is LGHNA, CDR2 YSLEER, per germline. This sample is drawn from a study of cytotoxic CD8 clonotypes in ibrutinib-treated CLL. The receptor was derived from a human donor with chronic lymphocytic leukemia. The chain combines TRBV4-3 with TRBJ2-1, with 8 bases that match TRBD2. The sample here was PBMCs, taken before ibrutinib treatment. Here the CDR3 DNA reads TGCGCCAGCAGCCAAACTAGCGGAGGGGGTTTCGGCAATGAGCAGTTCTTC. Amino acid sequence: CASSQTSGGGFGNEQFF.